This T cell receptor beta chain stems from a study of long-term antiretroviral therapy in people with HIV. Notes on the study in general: Regardless of time point, clones expanded before ART dominated the repertoire. It was observed that HIV repertoires exhibited narrower CDR3 length ranges than controls. Transplant-donor-level diversity was not reached after ART, though diversity increased. ART adherence, viral resistance and therapy changes went undocumented.

Survey-level resolution applied to immunoSEQ assay v3.0. Sequencing used immunoSEQ multiplex PCR; TCRdb keeps in-frame clones, though not all of them. The repertoire consists of more than 35,000 clones, with roughly 90% occurring once and the leading ten covering roughly 3.9%. CDR3 length: 13 residues. Germline V CDR1 and CDR2: SGDLS, YYNGEE. Trimming took off 0 bases at V and 1 base at J, with 1 base between the two ends. To note about this clone: The antigen is undetermined.

Sequenced here: unsorted PBMCs, sampled just before starting antiretroviral therapy. The clonotype was recovered from a woman in her late teens or twenties with HIV. This chain joins TRBV9 and TRBJ2-2; D is undetermined. The CDR3 sequence is CASSVENTGELFF. In DNA form, the CDR3 reads TGTGCCAGCAGCGTAGAGAACACCGGGGAGCTGTTTTTT.